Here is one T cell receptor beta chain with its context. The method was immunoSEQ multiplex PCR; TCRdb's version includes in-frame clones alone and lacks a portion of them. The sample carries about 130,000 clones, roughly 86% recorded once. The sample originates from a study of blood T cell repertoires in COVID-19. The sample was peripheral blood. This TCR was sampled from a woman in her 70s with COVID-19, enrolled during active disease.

CDR3 in DNA: TGCGCCAGCAGCCCTGGACTAGTGTCGGATACGCAGTATTTT. It encodes CASSPGLVSDTQYF. The chain uses TRBV5-1 and TRBJ2-3; 7 nucleotides match TRBD2. V lost 4 bases and J lost 6; bases outside the gene matches: 8. Looked up from germline, CDR1 is SGHRS and CDR2 is YFSETQ. The CDR3 totals 14 residues. The full variable domain, in which reference TRBV5-1 and TRBJ2-3 provide the parts outside the CDR3, is KAGVTQTPRYLIKTRGQQVTLSCSPISGHRSVSWYQQTPGQGLQFLFEYFSETQRNKGNFPGRFSGRQFSNSRSEMNVSTLELGDSALYLCASSPGLVSDTQYFGPGTRLTVL.